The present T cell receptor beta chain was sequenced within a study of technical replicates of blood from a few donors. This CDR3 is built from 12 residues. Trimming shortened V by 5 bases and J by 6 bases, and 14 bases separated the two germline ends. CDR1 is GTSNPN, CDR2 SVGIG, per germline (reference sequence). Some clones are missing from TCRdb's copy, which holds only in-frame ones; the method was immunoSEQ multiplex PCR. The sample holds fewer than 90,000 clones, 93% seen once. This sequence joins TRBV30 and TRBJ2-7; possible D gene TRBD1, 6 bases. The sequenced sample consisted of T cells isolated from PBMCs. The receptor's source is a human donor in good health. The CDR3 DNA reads TGTGCCTGGGGCACAGGGTTAGGCGAGCAGTACTTC. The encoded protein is CAWGTGLGEQYF.